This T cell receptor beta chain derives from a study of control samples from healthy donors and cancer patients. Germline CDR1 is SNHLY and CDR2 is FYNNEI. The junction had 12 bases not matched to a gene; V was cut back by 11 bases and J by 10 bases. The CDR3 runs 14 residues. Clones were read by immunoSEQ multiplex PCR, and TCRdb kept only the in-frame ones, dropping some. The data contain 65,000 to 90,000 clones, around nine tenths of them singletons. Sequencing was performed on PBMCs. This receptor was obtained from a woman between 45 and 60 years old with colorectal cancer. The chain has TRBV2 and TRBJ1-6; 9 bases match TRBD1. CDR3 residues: CAAGGQGDWSPLHF. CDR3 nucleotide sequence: TGTGCCGCCGGGGGACAGGGAGATTGGTCACCCCTCCACTTT.